Shown below are 3 T cell receptor beta chains from a single sample sequenced in a study of T cell responses to AZD1222 COVID-19 vaccine. TCRdb's copy holds only in-frame clones and misses some; the assay was immunoSEQ multiplex PCR. The data hold 100,000 to 150,000 clones, with about nine tenths observed a single time. Sequenced here: peripheral blood, sampled on day 0 of AZD1222 vaccination. All receptors derive from an adult in good health.

This chain joins TRBV7-2 and TRBJ2-1; TRBD1 aligns across 10 bases. This CDR3 has 14 residues. The germline V gene has CDR1 SGHTA and CDR2 FQGNSA. The V gene end was trimmed by 8 bases and the J gene end by 8 bases; junction bases not matched to a gene: 9. Here the CDR3 DNA reads TGTGCCAGCGGCCGGGACAGGGGTACGGATGAGCAGTTCTTC. Translation: CASGRDRGTDEQFF.

For this clone: This sample also contains other DNA sequences that code for the same CDR3. The chain carries TRBV7-9 and TRBJ1-3, with D possibly TRBD1 on 6 matching bases. Germline V gives CDR1 SEHNR, CDR2 FQNEAQ (reference sequence). The CDR3 has 15 residues. Between the trimmed V and J ends, which lost 5 bases and 1 base, there was a span of 12 bases. CDR3 sequence (DNA): TGTGCCAGCAGCCCACAGGGCGCTTCTGGAAACACCATATATTTT. This translates into CASSPQGASGNTIYF.

The CDR3 sequence is CASSFWRGGYNEQFF. The CDR3 coding sequence is TGTGCCAGCAGTTTTTGGCGCGGGGGATACAATGAGCAGTTCTTC. V gene TRBV27 combines with J gene TRBJ2-1; 7 bases map to TRBD2. J lost 4 bases, V lost 3 bases, and 6 bases had no gene match. CDR3 length equals 15 residues. Germline loops: CDR1 MNHEY, CDR2 SMNVEV (reference sequence).